These 30 T cell receptor beta chains originate from one sample sequenced in a study of T cell clonality in common variable immunodeficiency. Using immunoSEQ multiplex PCR, the repertoire was profiled, and TCRdb retains in-frame clones only, with some absent. The sample has roughly 30,000 clones, none seen only once; the top ten hold approximately 3%. Antigens for these TCRs are unknown. Study results and caveats: Common variable immunodeficiency TCR beta sequences reportedly had fewer deletions and N-nucleotide insertions.

The sequenced material came from peripheral blood mononuclear cells. These receptors all stem from a human donor with common variable immunodeficiency.

This clone was counted ten times or more. CDR3 sequence: CAWSGSGGMPQHF. CDR3 bases read: TGTGCCTGGAGTGGGAGCGGAGGGATGCCC. This chain connects TRBV30 to TRBJ1-5; D unresolved. The read ends 3 residues early relative to the CDR3; the germline J gene fills the gap. Germline CDR1 is GTSNPN and CDR2 is SVGIG (reference sequence). There are 13 residues in the CDR3. Trimming stripped 1 base from V and 9 bases from J, with 13 bases between.

This clone has a count of ten or more. The sequenced fragment ends 3 residues before the CDR3 boundary, so the rest is inferred from the germline J gene. The chain recombines TRBV29-1 with TRBJ2-5, with 7 bases that match TRBD1. CDR3 length: 12 residues. With 7 bases clipped from V and 1 base from J, the junction kept 3 bases outside the gene matches. Germline CDR1 reads SQVTM; CDR2 reads ANQGSEA. The sequenced part of the CDR3 DNA is TGCAGCGCTGGGACAGCCCAAGAGACC. Amino acids: CSAGTAQET. From start to end, the CDR3 is CSAGTAQETQYF.

This clone came up a few times. The read stops 3 residues short of the end of the CDR3; the missing end is completed from the germline J gene. This chain links TRBV6-1 with TRBJ2-1, with 7 bases aligning to TRBD1. CDR3 size: 14 residues. J lost 9 bases, V lost 3 bases, and 8 bases had no gene match. Germline CDR1 MNHNS, CDR2 SASEGT. The CDR3 loop reads CASSELVQGSEQFF. Partial CDR3 DNA: TGTGCCAGCAGTGAGCTAGTACAGGGGTCTGAG.

The table lists this clone with many counts. Read data end 3 residues before the CDR3 end; the end is taken from the germline J gene. The rearrangement links TRBV29-1 to TRBJ2-7; D unclear. Trimming removed 6 bases at V and 2 bases at J, with 8 bases between. The CDR3 covers 11 residues. CDR1 SQVTM and CDR2 ANQGSEA come from the germline V gene. The CDR3 region is CSVSLTYEQYF. The CDR3 DNA, read in part, is TGCAGCGTCAGTTTAACCTACGAG.

This clone occurred a few times. Sequencing ends 3 residues short of the CDR3 end; the germline J gene provides the rest. The V and J genes are TRBV29-1 and TRBJ2-5; 7 bases fit TRBD2. The CDR3 consists of 12 residues. Losses at the gene ends were 7 bases for V and 4 bases for J; bases not matched to a gene: 6. In germline, CDR1 is SQVTM, CDR2 ANQGSEA. Incomplete CDR3 DNA: TGCAGCGGAGGAATAGCGGGAGAGACC. This translates into CSGGIAGET. The whole CDR3 region reads CSGGIAGETQYF.

This clone occurred many times. The missing CDR3 end, 3 residues past where the read stops, is filled in from the germline J gene. This chain joins TRBV18 and TRBJ2-1; TRBD2 agrees at 10 bases. This CDR3 comprises 15 residues. Trimming removed 2 bases from V and 7 bases from J; junction bases left unmatched: 5. The germline V gene has CDR1 KGHSH and CDR2 LQKENI. The sequenced part of the CDR3 DNA is TGTGCCAGCTCACCATCCGCTAGCGGGAGTAATGAG. Translation gives CASSPSASGSNE. The full CDR3 sequence reads CASSPSASGSNEQFF. The full variable domain, in which reference TRBV18 and TRBJ2-1 provide the parts outside the CDR3, is NAGVMQNPRHLVRRRGQEARLRCSPMKGHSHVYWYRQLPEEGLKFMVYLQKENIIDESGMPKERFSAEFPKEGPSILRIQQVVRGDSAAYFCASSPSASGSNEQFFGPGTRLTVL.

This clone showed up many times. Read data end 3 residues before the CDR3 end; the end is taken from the germline J gene. The rearrangement links TRBV29-1 to TRBJ1-1, with D unresolved. The ends were cut back, 2 bases at V and 2 bases at J, with 6 bases in the middle. Germline V gene data show CDR1 as SQVTM and CDR2 as ANQGSEA. The CDR3 runs 12 residues. The CDR3 sequence is CSVERGNTEAFF. CDR3 DNA (partial): TGCAGCGTTGAACGGGGAAACACTGAA.

The sample holds a few counts of this clone. The CDR3 end lies 3 residues beyond the end of the read and is filled in from the germline J gene. The chain uses TRBV20-1 and TRBJ2-3; 7 positions match TRBD2. The V segment lost 3 bases and the J segment 0 bases; nucleotides outside the gene matches: 12. The germline CDR1 and CDR2 sequences are DFQATT and SNEGSKA (reference sequence). The CDR3 is made up of 17 amino acids. The DNA read from the CDR3 is TGCAGTGCTAGGGGGATTAGCGGGCCGACTAGCACAGATACG. Amino acids: CSARGISGPTSTDT. In full, the CDR3 is CSARGISGPTSTDTQYF.

This clone was counted ten times or more. Coverage ceases 3 residues before the CDR3 finishes, and the germline J gene fills in the end. The chain employs TRBV5-1 and TRBJ1-4; D perhaps matches TRBD1 (6 bases). Germline V lookup: CDR1 SGHRS, CDR2 YFSETQ. V gave up 3 bases and J gave up 0 bases, with 18 bases separating them. This CDR3 is 18 amino acids long. Partial CDR3 DNA: TGCGCCAGCAGCTCAGGTGGACAGCCTTTTGCAACTAATGAAAAA. Translation: CASSSGGQPFATNEK. The full-length CDR3 reads as CASSSGGQPFATNEKLFF.

This clone was seen a few times. The read comes to an end 3 residues before the CDR3 does, leaving the germline J gene to fill in the end. The chain has TRBV6-4 and TRBJ2-5; tentative D call: TRBD2 (6 bases). V was clipped by 7 bases and J by 4 bases, with 19 bases between them. The germline V gene has CDR1 MRHNA and CDR2 SNTAGT. The CDR3 consists of 15 residues. The CDR3 bases that were read are TGTGCCAGCACCAGGACTGGGGCGCGGGGAGAGACC. It yields the protein CASTRTGARGET. From start to end, the CDR3 is CASTRTGARGETQYF.

On this clone: The read ends 3 residues before the CDR3 terminus; that terminus is restored from the germline J gene. The genes are TRBV5-1 and TRBJ1-1; D is perhaps TRBD1 (5 bases). The CDR3 is 14 amino acids. V was cut by 0 bases and J by 2 bases, with 8 bases left in between. CDR1 and CDR2 (germline): SGHRS, YFSETQ. CDR3: CASSLATANTEAFF. CDR3 DNA, as far as it was read: TGCGCCAGCAGCTTGGCGACAGCAAACACTGAA.

This clone has at least ten counts. The CDR3 reads CASSRLNIQYF. CDR3 DNA, as far as it was read: TGCGCCAGCAGCCGACTAAACATT. The chain employs TRBV5-1 and TRBJ2-4; D is unclear. The CDR3 is cut off 3 residues early in the read; its end comes from the germline J gene. V lost 4 bases to trimming and J lost 6 bases, with 5 bases between them. The CDR3 covers 11 residues. CDR1 SGHRS and CDR2 YFSETQ come from the germline V gene. Looking up the rest from reference TRBV5-1 and TRBJ2-4 gives the full variable domain: KAGVTQTPRYLIKTRGQQVTLSCSPISGHRSVSWYQQTPGQGLQFLFEYFSETQRNKGNFPGRFSGRQFSNSRSEMNVSTLELGDSALYLCASSRLNIQYFGAGTRLSVL.

As regards this clone: The read stops 3 residues short of the end of the CDR3; the missing end is completed from the germline J gene. The chain links TRBV19 to TRBJ2-7, with 12 bases that match TRBD2. The CDR3 spans 16 residues. In germline, CDR1 is LNHDA, CDR2 SQIVND (reference sequence). The V segment lost 5 bases and the J segment 5 bases; nucleotides outside the gene matches: 10. The DNA read from the CDR3 is TGTGCCAGTAGTGTCTGGACTAGCGGGAATCGCCACGAG. Translated, it gives CASSVWTSGNRHE. The full CDR3 reads CASSVWTSGNRHEQYF.

This clone was counted many times. Read sequence stops 3 residues before the CDR3 end, and the germline J gene provides the missing end. The rearrangement links TRBV30 to TRBJ1-1; 9 bases map to TRBD1. The CDR3 is 14 residues long. Looked up from germline, CDR1 is GTSNPN and CDR2 is SVGIG (reference sequence). The V and J ends lost 3 bases and 3 bases, in that order; junction bases with no gene match: 5. The covered CDR3 bases are TGTGCCTGGAGCAAACAGGGGGCCGACACTGAA. Translation: CAWSKQGADTE. The entire CDR3 protein is CAWSKQGADTEAFF.

This clone came up many times. The sequenced fragment ends 3 residues before the CDR3 boundary, so the rest is inferred from the germline J gene. V is TRBV7-2 and J is TRBJ1-2; weak D call: TRBD1 (5 bases). This CDR3 contains 13 residues. Germline V lookup: CDR1 SGHTA, CDR2 FQGNSA. CDR3 residues: CASSSGGGGGYTF. The covered CDR3 bases are TGTGCCAGCAGTTCGGGGGGAGGTGGCGGC. Complete variable domain (other parts from reference TRBV7-2 and TRBJ1-2): GAGVSQSPSNKVTEKGKDVELRCDPISGHTALYWYRQSLGQGLEFLIYFQGNSAPDKSGLPSDRFSAERTGGSVSTLTIQRTQQEDSAVYLCASSSGGGGGYTFGSGTRLTVV.

By proportion, this clone is medium-sized. The CDR3 goes on 3 residues after the read ends, and that part is filled in from the germline J gene. J is TRBJ1-1 and V is TRBV5-6; the match to TRBD1 covers 7 bases. The germline V gene has CDR1 SGHDT and CDR2 YYEEEE. V was pared by 5 bases and J by 4 bases, with 5 bases of the junction left unmatched. This CDR3 contains 13 residues. CDR3 amino acids: CASRTGQSTEAFF. The covered CDR3 bases are TGTGCCAGCAGGACGGGACAGAGCACTGAA.

As regards this clone: The CDR3 end is not reached by the read, which stops 3 residues before it; the germline J gene fills it in. The chain links TRBV6-1 to TRBJ2-3; TRBD2 agrees at 9 bases. V lost 2 bases, J lost 5 bases, and 11 bases stayed unmatched. Germline V gene data show CDR1 as MNHNS and CDR2 as SASEGT. The CDR3 is 17 residues long. The CDR3 spells CASSEKSAGGWGDTQYF. Incomplete CDR3 DNA: TGTGCCAGCAGTGAAAAGTCTGCGGGAGGGTGGGGAGATACG.

This clone was found many times. This specimen includes other DNA sequences encoding the same CDR3. The CDR3 DNA, read in part, is TGCAGTGCTAGAGATCTTCTTGGTCGACTTGACAATGAG. Amino acid sequence: CSARDLLGRLDNE. The whole CDR3 protein is CSARDLLGRLDNEQFF. The V call is TRBV20-1, the J call TRBJ2-1; D is unresolved. The read gets to within 3 residues of the CDR3 end, and the germline J gene fills in the rest. Germline V gene lookup returns CDR1 DFQATT and CDR2 SNEGSKA (reference sequence). The CDR3 is 16 residues long. V was pared by 0 bases and J by 5 bases, with 17 bases between.

This clone was found many times. This CDR3 reads CASSLDRFLSGNTIYF. Partial CDR3 DNA: TGTGCCAGCAGCCTGGACAGGTTCCTCTCTGGAAACACC. The gene calls are TRBV13 and TRBJ1-3; TRBD1 matches at 7 bases. The observed sequence ends 3 residues before the CDR3 terminus, with the missing tail filled in from the germline J gene. The CDR3 totals 16 residues. The germline V gene has CDR1 PRHDT and CDR2 FYEKMQ (reference sequence). J was trimmed by 0 bases and V by 5 bases; bases with no gene match: 7. Supplemented by reference TRBV13 and TRBJ1-3, the full variable domain reads AAGVIQSPRHLIKEKRETATLKCYPIPRHDTVYWYQQGPGQDPQFLISFYEKMQSDKGSIPDRFSAQQFSDYHSELNMSSLELGDSALYFCASSLDRFLSGNTIYFGEGSWLTVV.

This clone appeared many times. The read ends 3 residues early relative to the CDR3; the germline J gene fills the gap. J is TRBJ2-5 and V is TRBV30, with 8 bases lining up with TRBD2. There are 14 residues in the CDR3. Germline trimming cut 4 bases from V and 1 base from J; bases unmatched to any gene: 5. From germline, CDR1 is GTSNPN and CDR2 SVGIG (reference sequence). CDR3 DNA (partial): TGTGCCTGGACCGAAGCGGGAGTCCAAGAGACC. Translated: CAWTEAGVQET. The CDR3 in full is CAWTEAGVQETQYF.

This clone was counted between two and nine times. The read finishes 3 residues shy of the CDR3 end, and the germline J gene is used to complete it. The chain is built from TRBV29-1 and TRBJ2-7, with TRBD1 as a possible D gene (5 bases). The germline V gene encodes CDR1 SQVTM and CDR2 ANQGSEA. V shed 4 bases and J shed 5 bases, with 15 bases lying between them. This CDR3 has 13 amino acids. CDR3 DNA (partial): TGCAGCGTTGGGGGCAGGGCGAGCAACGAG. The encoded protein is CSVGGRASNE. The CDR3 as a whole reads CSVGGRASNEQYF.

This clone has at least ten counts. The read falls 3 residues short of the CDR3 end, and the missing part is taken from the germline J gene. The V and J genes are TRBV20-1 and TRBJ2-1; 10 positions match TRBD2. Losses at the gene ends were 0 bases for V and 6 bases for J; bases not matched to a gene: 8. This CDR3 region has 16 residues. Germline V CDR1 and CDR2: DFQATT, SNEGSKA (reference sequence). CDR3 DNA, as far as it was read: TGCAGTGCTAGAGAAAGGCTAGCGGGAGCTGGCAATGAG. Its translation is CSARERLAGAGNE. From start to end, the CDR3 is CSARERLAGAGNEQFF.

About this clone itself: The CDR3 end falls 3 residues outside the read, so it is completed with the germline J gene. The V gene is TRBV6-4, the J gene TRBJ2-1; 11 bases agree with TRBD2. V was pared by 4 bases and J by 5 bases, with 4 bases of the junction left unmatched. This CDR3 region has 15 residues. CDR1 is MRHNA, CDR2 SNTAGT, per germline. The CDR3 sequence: CASSAASGRNNEQFF. The sequenced part of the CDR3 DNA is TGTGCCAGCAGTGCGGCTAGCGGGAGGAACAATGAG.

This clone was recorded at least ten times. Read sequence stops 3 residues before the CDR3 end, and the germline J gene provides the missing end. The chain couples TRBV7-3 to TRBJ2-5, with unresolved D. V lost 4 bases and J lost 5, with 5 bases in between. CDR1 and CDR2 (germline): SGHTA, FQGTGA. This CDR3 spans 11 amino acids. The CDR3 spells CASSSGETQYF. The sequenced CDR3 bases are TGTGCCAGCAGCTCAGGCGAGACC.

On this clone itself: The sequenced fragment ends 3 residues before the CDR3 boundary, so the rest is inferred from the germline J gene. This chain connects TRBV6-2 or TRBV6-3 to TRBJ1-3; D not resolved. CDR3 size: 14 residues. Per the germline V gene, CDR1 is MNHEY and CDR2 is SVGEGT. V was trimmed by 2 bases and J by 1 base, leaving 6 bases between them. CDR3 DNA, as far as it was read: TGTGCCAGCAGTTACAGAAGGTCTGGAAACACC. Its protein is CASSYRRSGNT. The complete CDR3 reads CASSYRRSGNTIYF.

This clone appeared a few times. Read data end 3 residues before the CDR3 end; the end is taken from the germline J gene. This chain connects TRBV7-2 to TRBJ2-3; D might be TRBD2 (5 bases). The CDR3 length is 12 residues. Per the germline V gene, CDR1 is SGHTA and CDR2 is FQGNSA. Partial CDR3 DNA: TGTGCCAGCAGCTCCAGAAGCGGAACG. Protein product: CASSSRSGT. The entire CDR3 is CASSSRSGTQYF.

This clone was observed many times. The read comes to an end 3 residues before the CDR3 does, leaving the germline J gene to fill in the end. This chain connects TRBV20-1 to TRBJ2-1, with 13 bases aligning to TRBD2. Germline trimming cut 2 bases from V and 3 bases from J; bases unmatched to any gene: 4. CDR1 is DFQATT, CDR2 SNEGSKA, per germline (reference sequence). This CDR3 spans 16 amino acids. CDR3 loop: CSARSGLAGDYNEQFF. Partial CDR3 DNA: TGCAGTGCTAGATCCGGACTAGCGGGAGACTACAATGAG.

At least ten counts were recorded for this clone. Read sequence stops 3 residues before the CDR3 end, and the germline J gene provides the missing end. This rearrangement joins TRBV29-1 to TRBJ2-1, with D tentatively TRBD2 (7 bases). V was pared by 6 bases and J by 2 bases, with 14 bases between. The CDR3 runs 14 residues. CDR1 and CDR2 (germline): SQVTM, ANQGSEA. The sequenced CDR3 bases are TGCAGCGTGGGGGGGGGCTCACCCTACAATGAG. Its translation is CSVGGGSPYNE. The full CDR3 sequence reads CSVGGGSPYNEQFF.

This clone occurred a few times. The read falls 3 residues short of the CDR3 end, and the missing part is taken from the germline J gene. The genes are TRBV6-1 and TRBJ1-1, with 9 bases lining up with TRBD1. Trimming removed 1 base from V and 3 bases from J; junction bases left unmatched: 0. Germline V CDR1 and CDR2: MNHNS, SASEGT. The CDR3 has 14 residues. The CDR3 region is CASSEGQGDTEAFF. The sequenced part of the CDR3 DNA is TGTGCCAGCAGTGAAGGACAGGGGGACACTGAA.

This clone was observed a few times. The missing CDR3 end, 3 residues past where the read stops, is filled in from the germline J gene. The J gene is TRBJ2-3, the V gene TRBV5-1; tentative D call: TRBD2 (5 bases). Germline CDR1 is SGHRS and CDR2 is YFSETQ. V was pared by 4 bases and J by 6 bases, with 6 bases between. The CDR3 loop spans 11 amino acids. CDR3 DNA (partial): TGCGCCAGCAGCATAGCGGATACG. Protein: CASSIADT. The full CDR3 reads CASSIADTQYF.